One T cell receptor beta chain is described in this entry. What it recognizes is unknown. These data belong to a study of cytomegalovirus exposure and HLA in healthy donors. This PCR relied on a set of 60 Vbeta primers and 13 Jbeta primers. The protocol was immunoSEQ multiplex PCR, while the TCRdb copy is restricted to in-frame clones and leaves out a portion. The sample holds about 130,000 clones, 80% seen once. Whole-study findings and limits: TCR beta V- and J-gene trimming was later associated with a missense DCLRE1C variant.

CDR1 is SNHLY, CDR2 FYNNEI, per germline. V dropped 7 bases and J dropped 4 bases, with 20 bases sitting between them. The CDR3 consists of 15 residues. This receptor was obtained from a man younger than 45 in good health and CMV-seronegative. The J gene is TRBJ2-7, the V gene TRBV2, with a tentative D call TRBD2 (6 bases). Sequenced sample: PBMCs. CDR3 region: CASNPLSSVRYEQYF. The CDR3 nucleotides read TGTGCCAGCAATCCTCTTTCTAGCGTTCGATACGAGCAGTACTTC.